The 14 T cell receptor beta chains below come from one sample, sequenced in a study of identical twins. TCRdb fed the 5' RACE reads into MiXCR, producing one record per CDR3 protein. The data hold about 530,000 distinct CDR3 sequences, with 20% to 25% observed a single time. The same data also contributed to another study, on yellow fever vaccine responses in identical twins.

The specimen was CD4+ T cells sorted from blood. Receptors originate from a woman between 18 and 29 years old in good health.

The chain recombines TRBV20-1 with TRBJ2-3; D might be TRBD2 (6 bases). V was pared by 0 bases and J by 0 bases, with 10 bases between. This CDR3 has 15 amino acids. From germline, CDR1 is DFQATT and CDR2 SNEGSKA (reference sequence). In nucleotides, the CDR3 is TGCAGTGCTAGAGATCGGCTAGCGAGCACAGATACGCAGTATTTT. Its protein is CSARDRLASTDTQYF.

The chain is built from TRBV5-1 and TRBJ2-5, with 10 bases fitting TRBD2. CDR3 length equals 15 residues. Germline V gene lookup returns CDR1 SGHRS and CDR2 YFSETQ. The V segment lost 0 bases and the J segment 3 bases; nucleotides outside the gene matches: 2. This CDR3 is CASSLVTSGEETQYF. CDR3 sequence (DNA): TGCGCCAGCAGCTTGGTTACTAGCGGGGAAGAGACCCAGTACTTC.

In this sample, this clonotype turned up a few times. This sequence joins TRBV20-1 and TRBJ2-1; 13 positions match TRBD2. V lost 8 bases, J lost 9 bases, and 10 bases stayed unmatched. Looked up from germline, CDR1 is DFQATT and CDR2 is SNEGSKA (reference sequence). This CDR3 has 14 amino acids. CDR3 sequence reads: CSLLRTSGSTEQFF. The CDR3 DNA reads TGCAGTCTATTACGGACTAGCGGGAGTACTGAGCAGTTCTTC.

This clonotype has a handful of counts. V is TRBV5-5 and J is TRBJ1-3; D gene uncertain. V lost 0 bases, J lost 0 bases, and 4 bases lay in between. The germline V gene encodes CDR1 SGHKS and CDR2 YYEKEE (reference sequence). This CDR3 has 14 amino acids. The CDR3 DNA reads as TGTGCCAGCAGCTTGGTCATCTCTGGAAACACCATATATTTT. Amino acids: CASSLVISGNTIYF.

On this clonotype: Just one base apart from a much larger clone, this may be a read error. The chain couples TRBV7-3 to TRBJ2-1; 9 nucleotides match TRBD2. The CDR3 is 16 residues long. The V segment lost 3 bases and the J segment 0 bases; nucleotides outside the gene matches: 3. Germline assignment: CDR1 SGHTA and CDR2 FQGTGA. The CDR3 loop is CASSLASGVSYNEQFF. CDR3 nucleotides: TGTGCCAGCAGCTTGGCTAGCGGGGTCTCCTACAATGAGCAGTTCTTC. The variable domain in full, with the rest retrieved from reference TRBV7-3 and TRBJ2-1, is GAGVSQTPSNKVTEKGKYVELRCDPISGHTALYWYRQSLGQGPEFLIYFQGTGAADDSGLPNDRFFAVRPEGSVSTLKIQRTERGDSAVYLCASSLASGVSYNEQFFGPGTRLTVL.

This clonotype was seen more than once but under ten times. This chain links TRBV2 with TRBJ2-5; D not resolved. Germline V lookup: CDR1 SNHLY, CDR2 FYNNEI. Trimming shortened V by 6 bases and J by 1 base, and 15 bases separated the two germline ends. This CDR3 contains 15 residues. The CDR3 region has the DNA TGTGCCAGCAGATCCCTGGGCGGCGGCCAAGAGACCCAGTACTTC. Residues: CASRSLGGGQETQYF.

The chain uses TRBV6-5 and TRBJ1-2; 10 nucleotides align to TRBD1. CDR3 length: 16 amino acids. CDR1 is MNHEY and CDR2 is SVGAGI in the germline V gene. V shed 0 bases, J shed 0 bases, and the junction held 1 base outside the gene matches. CDR3 amino acids: CASSYSGQGANYGYTF. In DNA form, the CDR3 reads TGTGCCAGCAGTTACTCTGGACAGGGGGCTAACTATGGCTACACCTTC.

The chain combines TRBV24-1 with TRBJ2-1, with 7 bases matching TRBD2. The germline V gene encodes CDR1 KGHDR and CDR2 SFDVKD. The CDR3 length is 16 residues. With V trimmed by 4 bases and J by 7 bases, 12 bases remained unmatched. CDR3 DNA sequence: TGTGCCACCAGTGAATCCGGGACTGCCGGGAGGAATGAGCAGTTCTTC. Protein: CATSESGTAGRNEQFF.

This clonotype was seen ten or more times. The chain employs TRBV28 and TRBJ2-7, with 8 nucleotides matching TRBD2. CDR1 is MDHEN and CDR2 is SYDVKM in the germline V gene. The CDR3 has 15 residues. The V gene end was trimmed by 7 bases and the J gene end by 4 bases; junction bases not matched to a gene: 12. The CDR3 spells CASTNRAGGLYEQYF. CDR3 coding DNA: TGTGCCAGCACTAACCGGGCGGGAGGTCTGTACGAGCAGTACTTC.

In this sample, this clonotype turned up a few times. This chain links TRBV5-1 with TRBJ1-1; a weak D match, TRBD1 (6 bases). This CDR3 spans 15 amino acids. Per germline, CDR1 SGHRS and CDR2 YFSETQ. Between the trimmed V and J ends, which lost 4 bases and 0 bases, there was a span of 13 bases. The CDR3 nucleotides read TGCGCCAGCAGCCGCTTAGGGGGGATGAACACTGAAGCTTTCTTT. This sequence encodes CASSRLGGMNTEAFF.

This clonotype has only a few counts. The chain couples TRBV3-1 to TRBJ1-1; tentative D call: TRBD1 (6 bases). The CDR3 extends over 16 amino acids. Trimming pared 3 bases from V and 2 bases from J, leaving 16 bases between. Per the germline V gene, CDR1 is LGHDT and CDR2 is YNNKEL (reference sequence). CDR3 coding DNA: TGTGCCAGCAGCCACGAACCCGGGACACGCAACACTGAAGCTTTCTTT. Amino acids: CASSHEPGTRNTEAFF.

This clonotype has just a few counts. The V gene is TRBV7-2, the J gene TRBJ2-2; a weak D match, TRBD2 (6 bases). This CDR3 region has 15 residues. V lost 6 bases, J lost 4 bases, and 15 bases lay in between. The germline CDR1 and CDR2 sequences are SGHTA and FQGNSA. Written as DNA, the CDR3 is TGTGCCAGCAGACCACCGGGACTCCTCACCGGGGAGCTGTTTTTT. Protein product: CASRPPGLLTGELFF. Combining the CDR3 with reference TRBV7-2 and TRBJ2-2 gives the whole variable domain GAGVSQSPSNKVTEKGKDVELRCDPISGHTALYWYRQSLGQGLEFLIYFQGNSAPDKSGLPSDRFSAERTGGSVSTLTIQRTQQEDSAVYLCASRPPGLLTGELFFGEGSRLTVL.

CDR3 in amino acids: CATSLGVNTGELFF. CDR3 nucleotides: TGTGCCACCAGTTTGGGGGTGAACACCGGGGAGCTGTTTTTT. V is TRBV15 and J is TRBJ2-2; either TRBD1 or TRBD2 may fit D (5 bases each). V was shortened by 6 bases and J by 1 base, with 9 bases between the two germline ends. The CDR3 has 14 amino acids. Germline loops: CDR1 LNHNV, CDR2 YYDKDF (reference sequence).

This chain joins TRBV18 and TRBJ1-5; TRBD1 aligns across 10 bases. V lost 0 bases to trimming and J lost 5 bases; unmatched junction nucleotides: 7. The CDR3 covers 17 residues. Germline V gives CDR1 KGHSH, CDR2 LQKENI. CDR3 DNA sequence: TGTGCCAGCTCACCACCGGGACAGGGGATCGGGGATCAGCCCCAGCATTTT. Translated: CASSPPGQGIGDQPQHF.